This T cell receptor beta chain emerged from a study of cytomegalovirus exposure and HLA in healthy donors. Notes on the study in general: The majority of TCR sequences were rare, yet some public TCRs appeared in many donors. High sensitivity and specificity were reportedly achieved when the classifier diagnosed cytomegalovirus status. In an earlier analysis, productive rearrangement rates for most beta V segments clustered near 87% or 30%.

Germline lookup yields CDR1 SGHRS and CDR2 YFSETQ. Trimming removed 5 bases from V and 0 bases from J, with 16 bases in between. CDR3 length: 16 residues. 13 Jbeta primers and 60 Vbeta primers were used for the PCR. Measured with immunoSEQ multiplex PCR; TCRdb has only the in-frame clones, and not every one. Of some 190,000 clones listed, roughly 85% are singletons. This clone appeared a single time. Its antigen is undetermined. The clonotype originates from a boy aged 2 to 10 in good health and CMV-seronegative. The sequenced material came from PBMCs. This chain uses TRBV5-1 with TRBJ2-3; maybe TRBD2 (7 bases). The CDR3 sequence: CASSEGGSPSTDTQYF. The CDR3 DNA reads TGCGCCAGCAGTGAGGGGGGGAGTCCCAGCACAGATACGCAGTATTTT.